A selection of T cell receptor beta chains follows, all from one sample in a study of T cells in Graves' hyperthyroidism and ophthalmopathy. TCRdb redid the calling of the multiplex PCR reads with MiXCR, one entry per CDR3 protein. Of 620,000 or so distinct CDR3 sequences in the sample, about 15% were seen once. What was sequenced was blood. All receptors come from a woman in her fifties or sixties with Graves' ophthalmopathy. Both conserved end residues are part of each CDR3. Each record gives: V gene, clone size, D gene, J gene, CDR3 DNA, CDR3 protein. D genes are given only for firm matches. Only part of the rows carry a size: once, few, many, or a class if the clone is expanded.

v_call: TRBV12-3/TRBV12-4; clone_size: many; d_call: NA; j_call: TRBJ1-1; cdr3_nt: TGTGCCAGCAGGGACCGACAGACTGAAGCTTTCTTT; cdr3_aa: CASRDRQTEAFF
v_call: TRBV20-1; clone_size: many; d_call: NA; j_call: TRBJ2-5; cdr3_nt: TGCAGTGCTAGAGCGGGAGAGACCCAGTACTTC; cdr3_aa: CSARAGETQYF
v_call: TRBV10-3; clone_size: many; d_call: TRBD2; j_call: TRBJ2-7; cdr3_nt: TGTGCCACCTGGGACACTAGCGGCTACGAGCAGTACTTC; cdr3_aa: CATWDTSGYEQYF
v_call: TRBV27; clone_size: many; d_call: NA; j_call: TRBJ2-1; cdr3_nt: TGTGCCAGCAGTGAATACAGGAATGAGCAGTTCTTC; cdr3_aa: CASSEYRNEQFF
v_call: TRBV11-2; clone_size: many; d_call: TRBD1; j_call: TRBJ2-7; cdr3_nt: TGTGCCAGCAGCTTCGGGACAGGGGTCTCCTACGAGCAGTACTTC; cdr3_aa: CASSFGTGVSYEQYF
v_call: TRBV7-6; clone_size: NA; d_call: TRBD1; j_call: TRBJ1-5; cdr3_nt: TGTGCCAGCAGCTTATTACAGGGGAATCAGCCCCAGCATTTT; cdr3_aa: CASSLLQGNQPQHF
v_call: TRBV4-3; clone_size: NA; d_call: NA; j_call: TRBJ2-5; cdr3_nt: TGCGCCAGCAGCCAAGCAGGATGGGAGACCCAGTACTTC; cdr3_aa: CASSQAGWETQYF
v_call: TRBV9; clone_size: many; d_call: NA; j_call: TRBJ2-1; cdr3_nt: TGTGCCAGCAGCGTGCTAGGGGAGAATGAGCAGTTCTTC; cdr3_aa: CASSVLGENEQFF
v_call: TRBV7-2; clone_size: NA; d_call: NA; j_call: TRBJ2-7; cdr3_nt: TGTGCCAGCAGCTCCCCCGGGACAAAAAGCTCCTACGAGCAGTACTTC; cdr3_aa: CASSSPGTKSSYEQYF
v_call: TRBV7-3; clone_size: NA; d_call: TRBD2; j_call: TRBJ2-3; cdr3_nt: TGTGCCAGCAGCAACAGGACTAGCCTCACAGATACGCAGTATTTT; cdr3_aa: CASSNRTSLTDTQYF